These T cell receptor beta chains were read from a single sample in a study of human T cells and chemical hapten exposure. Via MiXCR, TCRdb re-called the RACE reads, giving one row per CDR3 protein. The data contain 210,000 or so distinct CDR3 sequences, around a quarter of them singletons. Source: whole blood, taken in connection with sensitization to the hapten diphenylcyclopropenone (DPC). The receptors originated from a woman between 35 and 50 years old with alopecia areata. Some clones in this sample may be carry-over from other donors' samples. CDR3s include the opening cysteine and the closing phenylalanine or tryptophan. A D gene is named only where the DNA matches it firmly. Rows may omit the clone size; those that give it use once, few, many or a size class.

d_call: TRBD2; v_call: TRBV6-2/TRBV6-3; j_call: TRBJ2-1; clone_size: -; cdr3_aa: CASTPGGQNNEQFF; cdr3_nt: TGTGCCAGCACCCCGGGAGGCCAAAACAATGAGCAGTTCTTC
d_call: TRBD1; v_call: TRBV6-5; j_call: TRBJ1-1; clone_size: few; cdr3_aa: CASRLNRGPDTEAFF; cdr3_nt: TGTGCCAGCAGGCTTAACAGGGGGCCGGACACTGAAGCTTTCTTT
d_call: TRBD1; v_call: TRBV25-1; j_call: TRBJ2-3; clone_size: -; cdr3_aa: CASSDYRGPDTQYF; cdr3_nt: TGTGCCAGCAGTGACTACAGGGGGCCAGATACGCAGTATTTT
d_call: -; v_call: TRBV6-6; j_call: TRBJ2-3; clone_size: -; cdr3_aa: CASSTGRGSTDTQYF; cdr3_nt: TGTGCCAGCAGTACCGGTCGGGGTAGCACAGATACGCAGTATTTT
d_call: -; v_call: TRBV4-2; j_call: TRBJ1-5; clone_size: many; cdr3_aa: CASSQDGEGNQPQHF; cdr3_nt: TGTGCCAGCAGCCAAGACGGGGAGGGGAATCAGCCCCAGCATTTT
d_call: -; v_call: TRBV6-2/TRBV6-3; j_call: TRBJ2-5; clone_size: -; cdr3_aa: CASSYRQGFGETQYF; cdr3_nt: TGTGCCAGCAGTTACCGGCAGGGGTTCGGAGAGACCCAGTACTTC
d_call: -; v_call: TRBV7-9; j_call: TRBJ1-1; clone_size: -; cdr3_aa: CASSLGQDNTEAFF; cdr3_nt: TGTGCCAGCAGCTTAGGACAGGATAACACTGAAGCTTTCTTT
d_call: TRBD1; v_call: TRBV4-3; j_call: TRBJ1-2; clone_size: -; cdr3_aa: CASSRDRGGYGYAF; cdr3_nt: TGCGCCAGCAGCCGAGACAGGGGAGGCTATGGCTACGCCTTC
d_call: TRBD2; v_call: TRBV6-5; j_call: TRBJ2-7; clone_size: -; cdr3_aa: CASSPDLAVIYEQYF; cdr3_nt: TGTGCCAGCAGTCCTGACCTAGCGGTAATCTACGAGCAGTACTTC
d_call: TRBD2; v_call: TRBV5-4; j_call: TRBJ2-1; clone_size: few; cdr3_aa: CASSLALAGYYNEQFF; cdr3_nt: TGTGCCAGCAGCTTGGCCCTAGCGGGATACTACAATGAGCAGTTCTTC
d_call: -; v_call: TRBV28; j_call: TRBJ2-6; clone_size: -; cdr3_aa: CASTSHQSGANVLTF; cdr3_nt: TGTGCCAGCACCTCACACCAATCTGGGGCCAACGTCCTGACTTTC
d_call: TRBD2; v_call: TRBV3-1; j_call: TRBJ2-7; clone_size: once; cdr3_aa: CASSFTSGIYEQYF; cdr3_nt: TGTGCCAGCAGCTTTACTAGCGGGATATACGAGCAGTACTTC
d_call: -; v_call: TRBV6-4; j_call: TRBJ1-2; clone_size: once; cdr3_aa: CATRQPPGYGYTF; cdr3_nt: TGTGCCACCAGACAGCCGCCCGGCTATGGCTACACCTTC
d_call: TRBD1; v_call: TRBV27; j_call: TRBJ2-7; clone_size: few; cdr3_aa: CASSLWGDRGTYEQYF; cdr3_nt: TGTGCCAGCAGTTTATGGGGGGACAGGGGCACCTACGAGCAGTACTTC
d_call: -; v_call: TRBV28; j_call: TRBJ2-7; clone_size: few; cdr3_aa: CASSPSGSSYEQYF; cdr3_nt: TGTGCCAGCAGTCCGTCCGGGAGCTCCTACGAGCAGTACTTC
d_call: TRBD2; v_call: TRBV24-1; j_call: TRBJ2-1; clone_size: -; cdr3_aa: CATSDARTSRYNEQFF; cdr3_nt: TGTGCCACCAGTGATGCCCGGACTAGCCGCTACAATGAGCAGTTCTTC
d_call: -; v_call: TRBV6-2/TRBV6-3; j_call: TRBJ1-5; clone_size: few; cdr3_aa: CASDWGDQPQHF; cdr3_nt: TGTGCCAGCGACTGGGGCGATCAGCCCCAGCATTTT
d_call: TRBD2; v_call: TRBV2; j_call: TRBJ2-4; clone_size: few; cdr3_aa: CASSEALAGGPSAKNIQYF; cdr3_nt: TGTGCCAGCAGTGAAGCGCTAGCGGGAGGGCCCTCGGCCAAAAACATTCAGTACTTC
d_call: -; v_call: TRBV4-2; j_call: TRBJ2-7; clone_size: -; cdr3_aa: CASSQIRVRVAATEYEQYF; cdr3_nt: TGTGCCAGCAGCCAAATAAGAGTAAGGGTCGCGGCAACTGAGTACGAGCAGTACTTC
d_call: TRBD1; v_call: TRBV7-9; j_call: TRBJ1-1; clone_size: many; cdr3_aa: CASSLGTGGLNTEAFF; cdr3_nt: TGTGCCAGCAGCTTAGGGACAGGGGGCCTGAACACTGAAGCTTTCTTT
d_call: TRBD1; v_call: TRBV5-1; j_call: TRBJ2-4; clone_size: -; cdr3_aa: CASSPGQGPAYF; cdr3_nt: TGCGCCAGCAGCCCGGGACAGGGACCAGCGTACTTC
d_call: TRBD2; v_call: TRBV20-1; j_call: TRBJ2-1; clone_size: few; cdr3_aa: CSAREGLAGANEQFF; cdr3_nt: TGCAGTGCTAGAGAGGGGTTAGCGGGAGCGAATGAGCAGTTCTTC
d_call: -; v_call: TRBV20-1; j_call: TRBJ1-2; clone_size: few; cdr3_aa: CSAPRGRGTDYGYTF; cdr3_nt: TGCAGTGCCCCCCGGGGGAGGGGAACCGACTATGGCTACACCTTC
d_call: TRBD1; v_call: TRBV6-2/TRBV6-3; j_call: TRBJ1-2; clone_size: -; cdr3_aa: CASTQTGQDAGYTF; cdr3_nt: TGTGCCAGCACCCAAACGGGACAGGATGCCGGCTACACCTTC
d_call: TRBD1; v_call: TRBV29-1; j_call: TRBJ2-7; clone_size: -; cdr3_aa: CSVESGQSYGF; cdr3_nt: TGCAGCGTTGAGTCGGGACAGAGTTATGGCTTC
d_call: -; v_call: TRBV9; j_call: TRBJ1-3; clone_size: few; cdr3_aa: CASSVNPGASGNTIYF; cdr3_nt: TGTGCCAGCAGCGTGAACCCAGGGGCCTCTGGAAACACCATATATTTT
d_call: -; v_call: TRBV28; j_call: TRBJ2-3; clone_size: few; cdr3_aa: CASSFFGTQHTDTQYF; cdr3_nt: TGTGCCAGCAGTTTTTTCGGGACACAACACACAGATACGCAGTATTTT
d_call: TRBD2; v_call: TRBV20-1; j_call: TRBJ2-3; clone_size: -; cdr3_aa: CSARDRVGGRYF; cdr3_nt: TGCAGTGCTAGAGATAGGGTGGGAGGGCGATATTTT
d_call: TRBD2; v_call: TRBV7-2; j_call: TRBJ2-3; clone_size: few; cdr3_aa: CASSINPRLASNTDTQYF; cdr3_nt: TGTGCCAGCAGCATAAACCCCAGACTAGCGAGCAACACAGATACGCAGTATTTT